The rows below give T cell receptor beta chains drawn from one sample of a study of shared clonotypes between healthy human individuals. Clones were read by immunoSEQ multiplex PCR, and TCRdb kept only the in-frame ones, dropping some. This table has 1,100,000 or so clones, around three quarters appearing once. Sequencing was done on a sample of memory CD4+ T cells from PBMCs. These receptors were taken from a man in his late teens or twenties in good health. Some clones in this sample may be carry-over from other donors' samples. The CDR3 runs from the conserved cysteine through the conserved F or W. The D gene is left open where the match is weak. Clone size is shown for a subset of rows, as once, few, many or a class of expanded clone.

clone size: NA; J gene: TRBJ2-3; V gene: TRBV5-1; D gene: NA; CDR3 protein: CASSLAVYREADTQYF; CDR3 DNA: TGCGCCAGCAGCTTGGCCGTCTACAGGGAGGCAGATACGCAGTATTTT
clone size: few; J gene: TRBJ1-5; V gene: TRBV18; D gene: NA; CDR3 protein: CASSPVPGQPQHF; CDR3 DNA: TGTGCCAGCTCACCCGTACCGGGGCAGCCCCAGCATTTT
clone size: NA; J gene: TRBJ1-1; V gene: TRBV5-1; D gene: NA; CDR3 protein: CASSLADGGPNTEAFF; CDR3 DNA: TGCGCCAGCAGCTTGGCGGACGGGGGCCCGAACACTGAAGCTTTCTTT
clone size: few; J gene: TRBJ1-5; V gene: TRBV2; D gene: TRBD1; CDR3 protein: CASSPGTGRNQPQHF; CDR3 DNA: TGTGCCAGCAGTCCTGGGACAGGGAGGAACCAGCCCCAGCATTTT
clone size: NA; J gene: TRBJ2-2; V gene: TRBV19; D gene: NA; CDR3 protein: CASSTPEGGELFF; CDR3 DNA: TGTGCCAGTAGTACCCCGGAGGGAGGGGAGCTGTTTTTT
clone size: once; J gene: TRBJ2-1; V gene: TRBV11-1; D gene: TRBD2; CDR3 protein: CASSLGGSNEQFF; CDR3 DNA: TGTGCCAGCAGCTTGGGAGGGTCCAATGAGCAGTTCTTC
clone size: NA; J gene: TRBJ1-2; V gene: TRBV2; D gene: NA; CDR3 protein: CASSPPLGQNYGYTF; CDR3 DNA: TGTGCCAGCAGCCCCCCCCTTGGACAGAACTATGGCTACACCTTC
clone size: NA; J gene: TRBJ2-7; V gene: TRBV29-1; D gene: NA; CDR3 protein: CSVRPGTSYEQYF; CDR3 DNA: TGCAGCGTCCGTCCCGGGACAAGCTACGAGCAGTACTTC
clone size: once; J gene: TRBJ2-7; V gene: TRBV29-1; D gene: NA; CDR3 protein: CSDVYEQYF; CDR3 DNA: TGCAGCGACGTCTACGAGCAGTACTTC
clone size: NA; J gene: TRBJ2-5; V gene: TRBV5-1; D gene: NA; CDR3 protein: CASSVLETQYF; CDR3 DNA: TGCGCCAGCAGCGTTTTGGAGACCCAGTACTTC
clone size: NA; J gene: TRBJ1-5; V gene: TRBV4-2; D gene: NA; CDR3 protein: CASSQVGGSSDQPQHF; CDR3 DNA: TGTGCCAGCAGCCAAGTGGGGGGAAGTTCGGATCAGCCCCAGCATTTT
clone size: NA; J gene: TRBJ1-1; V gene: TRBV5-5; D gene: NA; CDR3 protein: CASVQGWANTEAFF; CDR3 DNA: TGTGCCAGCGTTCAGGGTTGGGCGAACACTGAAGCTTTCTTT
clone size: once; J gene: TRBJ2-7; V gene: TRBV7-2; D gene: TRBD2; CDR3 protein: CASSSSVLAGSVEQYF; CDR3 DNA: TGTGCCAGCAGCTCTTCTGTACTAGCGGGATCTGTCGAGCAGTACTTC
clone size: NA; J gene: TRBJ2-5; V gene: TRBV4-1; D gene: NA; CDR3 protein: CASSAQGGETQYF; CDR3 DNA: TGCGCCAGCAGCGCTCAGGGGGGAGAGACCCAGTACTTC
clone size: NA; J gene: TRBJ1-1; V gene: TRBV6-6; D gene: TRBD1; CDR3 protein: CASSHRGQGEAFF; CDR3 DNA: TGTGCCAGCAGCCACAGAGGACAGGGCGAAGCTTTCTTT
clone size: few; J gene: TRBJ2-1; V gene: TRBV7-8; D gene: TRBD2; CDR3 protein: CAITNGRGPYNEQFF; CDR3 DNA: TGTGCCATTACAAACGGGAGGGGCCCCTACAATGAGCAGTTCTTC
clone size: NA; J gene: TRBJ1-1; V gene: TRBV30; D gene: NA; CDR3 protein: CAWSLRMNTEAFF; CDR3 DNA: TGTGCCTGGAGTTTGCGGATGAACACTGAAGCTTTCTTT
clone size: NA; J gene: TRBJ2-7; V gene: TRBV5-4; D gene: NA; CDR3 protein: CASSPEQDRGGEQYF; CDR3 DNA: TGTGCCAGCAGCCCGGAGCAAGACAGGGGAGGGGAGCAGTACTTC
clone size: NA; J gene: TRBJ2-1; V gene: TRBV7-9; D gene: NA; CDR3 protein: CASSPFEPNEQFF; CDR3 DNA: TGTGCCAGCAGCCCCTTCGAGCCCAATGAGCAGTTCTTC
clone size: NA; J gene: TRBJ2-1; V gene: TRBV6-5; D gene: NA; CDR3 protein: CASSSRLAGSYNEQFF; CDR3 DNA: TGTGCCAGCAGTTCCCGTCTTGCTGGGTCCTACAATGAGCAGTTCTTC
clone size: NA; J gene: TRBJ1-5; V gene: TRBV5-1; D gene: TRBD1; CDR3 protein: CASSPWGQGDQPQHF; CDR3 DNA: TGCGCCAGCAGCCCCTGGGGACAGGGCGATCAGCCCCAGCATTTT
clone size: NA; J gene: TRBJ1-1; V gene: TRBV5-8; D gene: TRBD1; CDR3 protein: CASSLPGGTSEAFF; CDR3 DNA: TGTGCCAGCAGCTTGCCAGGGGGAACCTCTGAAGCTTTCTTT
clone size: NA; J gene: TRBJ1-2; V gene: TRBV19; D gene: NA; CDR3 protein: CASRREGRRGYTF; CDR3 DNA: TGTGCCAGTAGGCGGGAGGGGCGACGTGGCTACACCTTC